Described below is a single T cell receptor (beta chain) sequence and its context. This clonotype showed up just a few times. What antigen it recognizes has not been identified. Base qualities are missing; no much larger clone stands one base away. The data stem from a study of T cells in Graves' hyperthyroidism and ophthalmopathy (dated by TCRdb to between 2019 and 2020). Concerning the study at large: Peripheral blood samples were taken at initial diagnosis, before any treatment was given. TCR V-J signatures able to tell the groups apart were searched for in a discovery cohort of some 100 patients, of whom around 43 had Graves' ophthalmopathy and some 60 had stable Graves' hyperthyroidism. Prospective prediction of ophthalmopathy was tested in an independent validation cohort consisting of fewer than 20 hyperthyroidism patients and 15 to 17 patients who later progressed to ophthalmopathy. The 95 to 100 discovery patients were randomly split 7:3 into training and test sets. The study also compared thyroid tissue and blood T-cell repertoires from roughly 6 Graves' hyperthyroidism patients. After sampling, hyperthyroidism patients received methimazole starting at 30 mg daily, and ophthalmopathy patients received high-dose intravenous methylprednisolone. The paper reports TCR Vbeta CDR3 sequencing of about 140 peripheral blood samples: 43 ophthalmopathy, fewer than 80 hyperthyroidism and some 17 progressor patients.

CDR1 and CDR2 were assigned from the germline V gene as LGHNA and YNFKEQ. There are 15 amino acids in the CDR3, from cysteine to phenylalanine inclusive. The sequence is cut down to CDR3 DNA, 45 bases in frame from base 1. V and J are truncated by 0 bases and 6 bases respectively, leaving an intervening sequence of 12 bases. Ophthalmopathy patients had moderately to severely active disease, Clinical Activity Score of at least 3, NOSPECS grade of at least 4, and duration under 3 months. The study excluded patients with uncontrolled infections, other autoimmune diseases, pregnancy or lactation. Clinical symptoms, serum thyroxine and TRAb, thyroid ultrasound, and orbital computed tomography formed the basis for the diagnoses. Ficoll-Paque density gradient centrifugation was used to isolate PBMCs from under 11 ml of fresh peripheral blood. Trizol reagent was used to extract total RNA, and RNA quality was then checked on an Agilent 2100 Bioanalyzer.

TCR beta CDR3 regions were amplified from RNA transcripts. The first round of RT-PCR for the TCR CDR3 was performed with the HTBI primer set and the Qiagen OneStep RT-PCR kit. Libraries were constructed in a second round of multiplex PCR, after which size selection and purification were performed. Sequencing of the libraries was done on an Illumina HiSeq2000 using paired-end 100 bp reads. The study's own analysis went as follows. SOAPnuke was used to process the raw data, with reads discarded if the reads contained adapters or uncalled bases, had a mean Phred below 15, or lacked an exact constant-primer or identifier match. COPE v1.2.5 was used to merge the high-quality paired reads, and each unique nucleotide sequence was defined as a clonotype. Clonotypes were aligned to IMGT TRBV, TRBD and TRBJ reference segments using MiTCR v1.1. Only V-J combinations with frequency above 0.0001, covering 99.2% of repertoires, were analysed. A TCS score was defined as the ratio of F50 (clonal expansion) to E x V (chaos), with BLOSUM62-based TCRdist applied between CDR3 peptides within each V-J. Welch's t-statistics and random forest reduced 500 to 650 V-J features to fewer than 15, which were used in a naive Bayes classifier (R e1071). TCRdb trimmed the raw reads at Q25, called clones with MiXCR and kept productive beta chains. Identical CDR3 proteins give one entry, which carries the most common genes and DNA. None of the V and J calls come from the authors' own analysis; TCRdb made them. The sample table shows approximately 400,000 distinct CDR3 sequences, and over 13% are seen once. Around 30% of the sample lies in the top ten.

What the work shows at the level of the full study, not this receptor alone: During validation, the model predicted progression to ophthalmopathy a median of about 6.5 months ahead of onset, with roughly 65% sensitivity and roughly 75% specificity. Most expanded thyroid clonotypes (frequency above 0.001) were also found in blood, which suggests that blood repertoires may mirror thyroid immune responses. Sample size was not statistically predetermined, and investigators were not blinded to group allocation. A model built on a 13 V-J signature distinguished ophthalmopathy from stable hyperthyroidism, reaching 85% to 90% sensitivity and around 82% specificity in cross-validation and 80%/75% in testing.

The V gene is TRBV4-2 and the J gene is TRBJ2-1, with TRBD2 as a weak D call on 6 bases. Sequencing used blood. The TCR comes from a man over 45 with Graves' ophthalmopathy. The DNA sequence is given as TGTGCCAGCAGCCAAGAAGATAGCGGAGTCAATGAGCAGTTCTTC. It is translated as CASSQEDSGVNEQFF.